This T cell receptor (beta chain) came from a study of control samples from healthy donors and cancer patients. J was trimmed by 4 bases and V by 1 base; bases with no gene match: 15. This CDR3 has 19 residues. The germline CDR1 and CDR2 sequences are MNHNS and SASEGT. This clone was observed many times. The data were produced by immunoSEQ multiplex PCR, yet TCRdb's version contains in-frame clones alone and is incomplete. The repertoire has approximately 85,000 clones, roughly 89% of them found once; the top ten carry 7.5% to 9%. The receptor was isolated from an older woman in good health. The sample comprised blood. The gene calls are TRBV6-1 and TRBJ2-2; 7 positions match TRBD1. Here the CDR3 DNA reads TGTGCCAGCAGTGAAGTCGTGAGGGGGCTCCTACAGAGCACCGGGGAGCTGTTTTTT. Residues: CASSEVVRGLLQSTGELFF.